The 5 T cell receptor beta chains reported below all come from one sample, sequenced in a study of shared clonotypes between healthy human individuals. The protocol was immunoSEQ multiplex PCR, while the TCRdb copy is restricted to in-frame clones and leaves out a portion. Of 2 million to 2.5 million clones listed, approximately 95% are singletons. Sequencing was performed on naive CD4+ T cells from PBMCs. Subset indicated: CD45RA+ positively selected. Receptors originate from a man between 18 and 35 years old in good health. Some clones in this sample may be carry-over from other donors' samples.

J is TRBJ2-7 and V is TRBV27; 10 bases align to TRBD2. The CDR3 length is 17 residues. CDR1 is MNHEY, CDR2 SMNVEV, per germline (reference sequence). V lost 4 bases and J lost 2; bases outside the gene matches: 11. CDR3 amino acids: CASSSLNRLAGTYEQYF. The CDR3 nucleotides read TGTGCCAGCAGTTCCCTAAACCGACTAGCGGGTACCTACGAGCAGTACTTC.

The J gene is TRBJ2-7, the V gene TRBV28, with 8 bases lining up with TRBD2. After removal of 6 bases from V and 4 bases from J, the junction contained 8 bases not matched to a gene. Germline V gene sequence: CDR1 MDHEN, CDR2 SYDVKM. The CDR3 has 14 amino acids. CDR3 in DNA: TGTGCCAGCAGCCCCGGGGGGGCCCTTTACGAGCAGTACTTC. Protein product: CASSPGGALYEQYF. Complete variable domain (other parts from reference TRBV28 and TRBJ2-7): DVKVTQSSRYLVKRTGEKVFLECVQDMDHENMFWYRQDPGLGLRLIYFSYDVKMKEKGDIPEGYSVSREKKERFSLILESASTNQTSMYLCASSPGGALYEQYFGPGTRLTVT.

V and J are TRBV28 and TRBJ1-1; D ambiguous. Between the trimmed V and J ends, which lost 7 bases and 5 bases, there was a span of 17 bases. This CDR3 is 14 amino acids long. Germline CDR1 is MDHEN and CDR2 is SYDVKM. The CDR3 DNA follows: TGTGCCAGCACCCCCTCGGGGATTTTAACTGAAGCTTTCTTT. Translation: CASTPSGILTEAFF. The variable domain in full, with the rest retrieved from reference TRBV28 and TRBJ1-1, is DVKVTQSSRYLVKRTGEKVFLECVQDMDHENMFWYRQDPGLGLRLIYFSYDVKMKEKGDIPEGYSVSREKKERFSLILESASTNQTSMYLCASTPSGILTEAFFGQGTRLTVV.

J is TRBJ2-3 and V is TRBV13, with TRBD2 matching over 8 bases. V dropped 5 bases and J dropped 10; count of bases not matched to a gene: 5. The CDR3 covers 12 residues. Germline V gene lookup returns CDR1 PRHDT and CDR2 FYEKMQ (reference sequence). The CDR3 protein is CASSATSGPQYF. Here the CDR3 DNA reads TGTGCCAGCAGCGCAACTAGCGGCCCGCAGTATTTT.

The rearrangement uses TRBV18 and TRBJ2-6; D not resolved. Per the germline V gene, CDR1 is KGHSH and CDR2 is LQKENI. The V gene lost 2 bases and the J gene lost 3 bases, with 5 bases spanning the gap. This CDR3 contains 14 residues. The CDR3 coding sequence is TGTGCCAGCTCACCAGTGGGTGGGGCCAACGTCCTGACTTTC. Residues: CASSPVGGANVLTF.